Shown below are 11 T cell receptor beta chains from a single sample sequenced in a study of naive and memory T cell subsets (dated by TCRdb to the late 2010s). Preparation of the library involved UMI-ligation and nested PCR. The sample was run on an Illumina MiSeq. The beta constant-region primer was an equimolar mix of two oligonucleotides covering both TRBC1 and TRBC2. The ligated cDNA went through four rounds of PCR with nested alpha and beta constant-region primers together with the SP2 primer. TCRdb reworked the public reads: Q25 trimming with fastp, MiXCR clone assembly, productive beta chains retained. CDR3 protein sequences are deduplicated, and each keeps its most common genes and DNA. The sample profile shows 95,000 to 150,000 distinct CDR3 sequences; 36% of them were found once. The ten largest clones take up around 0.92% of the sample. The sequenced sample consisted of central memory CD4+ T cells from blood. This sample's cell subset or site label indicates: central memory, CD45RA- CD27+. These receptor sequences come from a human donor in good health.

CDR3 bases: TGCAGTGCTAGCCTCCGGTACGAGCAGTACTTC. As protein: CSASLRYEQYF. The gene calls are TRBV20-1 and TRBJ2-7, with D hard to call. Germline CDR1 reads DFQATT; CDR2 reads SNEGSKA (reference sequence). The CDR3 runs 11 residues. V shed 3 bases and J shed 4 bases, with 7 bases lying between them.

In this sample, this clonotype turned up many times. The V call is TRBV10-3, the J call TRBJ2-1, with 8 bases fitting TRBD1. The CDR3 extends over 14 amino acids. Germline CDR1 reads ENHRY; CDR2 reads SYGVKD. The V gene end was trimmed by 6 bases and the J gene end by 9 bases; junction bases not matched to a gene: 10. The CDR3 spells CAISKQTGDGEQFF. The CDR3 coding sequence is TGTGCCATCAGCAAACAGACAGGGGACGGTGAGCAGTTCTTC.

V usage is TRBV9 and J usage is TRBJ2-7, with D possibly TRBD2 on 5 matching bases. Germline CDR1 is SGDLS and CDR2 is YYNGEE. The CDR3 extends over 14 amino acids. V was trimmed by 0 bases and J by 3 bases, leaving 10 bases between them. The CDR3 bases are TGTGCCAGCAGCGTAGCACCCCGGGGCTACGAGCAGTACTTC. Its translation: CASSVAPRGYEQYF. Looking up the rest from reference TRBV9 and TRBJ2-7 gives the full variable domain: DSGVTQTPKHLITATGQRVTLRCSPRSGDLSVYWYQQSLDQGLQFLIQYYNGEERAKGNILERFSAQQFPDLHSELNLSSLELGDSALYFCASSVAPRGYEQYFGPGTRLTVT.

This clonotype was observed a handful of times. The V call is TRBV6-5, the J call TRBJ1-1; D call uncertain. CDR1 is MNHEY, CDR2 SVGAGI, per germline. The CDR3 is 13 amino acids. Trimming took off 6 bases at V and 7 bases at J, with 15 bases between the two ends. Written as DNA, the CDR3 is TGTGCCAGCAGGATCTCGGGGAGAAGTGAAGCTTTCTTT. It specifies CASRISGRSEAFF.

This clonotype was found many times. The V and J genes are TRBV20-1 and TRBJ2-7, with 9 positions matching TRBD1. J lost 4 bases, V lost 6 bases, and 7 bases had no gene match. The CDR3 loop spans 13 amino acids. The V gene's germline CDR1 is DFQATT and CDR2 SNEGSKA (reference sequence). CDR3 DNA: TGCAGTGCCCCGGGACAGGGTATATACGAGCAGTACTTC. Residues: CSAPGQGIYEQYF.

The genes are TRBV28 and TRBJ2-5, with D maybe TRBD2 (6 bases). V shed 1 base and J shed 4 bases, with 16 bases lying between them. This CDR3 is built from 16 residues. The germline V gene has CDR1 MDHEN and CDR2 SYDVKM. The CDR3 reads CASSLLAGGGLETQYF. The CDR3 nucleotides are TGTGCCAGCAGTTTATTGGCCGGGGGTGGGTTAGAGACCCAGTACTTC. The variable domain in full, with the rest retrieved from reference TRBV28 and TRBJ2-5, is DVKVTQSSRYLVKRTGEKVFLECVQDMDHENMFWYRQDPGLGLRLIYFSYDVKMKEKGDIPEGYSVSREKKERFSLILESASTNQTSMYLCASSLLAGGGLETQYFGPGTRLLVL.

V and J are TRBV20-1 and TRBJ2-7, with D perhaps being TRBD1 or TRBD2 (5 bases each). Trimming took 1 base from V and 2 from J, leaving 21 bases between them. The CDR3 loop spans 17 amino acids. Germline V gene sequence: CDR1 DFQATT, CDR2 SNEGSKA (reference sequence). The CDR3 DNA sequence: TGCAGTGCTAGAGGGGACGGTTTCCTACATTCTCCCTACGAGCAGTACTTC. Amino acids: CSARGDGFLHSPYEQYF.

This chain links TRBV30 with TRBJ2-2; perhaps D is TRBD1 or TRBD2 (6 bases each). Trimming cost V 0 bases and J 6 bases, with 14 bases left between them. CDR1 GTSNPN and CDR2 SVGIG come from the germline V gene (reference sequence). This CDR3 is 15 amino acids long. Here the CDR3 DNA reads TGTGCCTGGAGTGTACGAGGGGGGAGAGCCGGGGAGCTGTTTTTT. This encodes CAWSVRGGRAGELFF.

This clonotype was recorded a few times. The CDR3 DNA reads as TGCGCCAGCAGTCACATCGGTAGCGGGAGTCACAATGAGCAGTTCTTC. It is translated as CASSHIGSGSHNEQFF. The chain joins TRBV23-1 to TRBJ2-1, with 9 bases aligning to TRBD2. Being an ORF, TRBV23-1 has a function that is uncertain. V was pared by 3 bases and J by 5 bases, with 8 bases of the junction left unmatched. CDR3 length: 16 residues.

This chain joins TRBV14 and TRBJ1-3, with a weak D call TRBD1 (5 bases). The ends were cut back, 4 bases at V and 4 bases at J, with 8 bases in the middle. CDR3 length: 13 amino acids. In germline, CDR1 is SGHDN, CDR2 FVKESK. The CDR3 DNA follows: TGTGCCAGCAGCCGTGCAGGGGGAAACACCATATATTTT. This gives the protein CASSRAGGNTIYF.

The rearrangement uses TRBV7-2 and TRBJ1-2; D not certain. CDR3 length equals 14 residues. V lost 5 bases to trimming and J lost 2 bases, with 12 bases between them. Per the germline V gene, CDR1 is SGHTA and CDR2 is FQGNSA. This chain's CDR3 is CASSPGRMNYGYTF. The CDR3 nucleotides read TGTGCCAGCAGCCCCGGACGGATGAACTATGGCTACACCTTC. The full variable domain, rest sourced from reference TRBV7-2 and TRBJ1-2, is GAGVSQSPSNKVTEKGKDVELRCDPISGHTALYWYRQSLGQGLEFLIYFQGNSAPDKSGLPSDRFSAERTGGSVSTLTIQRTQQEDSAVYLCASSPGRMNYGYTFGSGTRLTVV.